Following are 24 T cell receptor beta chains from one sample sequenced in a study of T cell responses to AZD1222 COVID-19 vaccine. The assay was immunoSEQ multiplex PCR, and TCRdb's table has in-frame clones only and misses some. Among around 120,000 clones, about nine tenths were seen once, and the ten largest hold 14%. The specimen comprised peripheral blood, sampled on day 0 of AZD1222 vaccination. Receptors originate from an adult in good health.

The chain employs TRBV7-2 and TRBJ2-1; 9 nucleotides match TRBD1. This CDR3 region has 18 residues. Looked up from germline, CDR1 is SGHTA and CDR2 is FQGNSA. V gave up 5 bases and J gave up 4 bases; unmatched junction bases: 15. The CDR3 here is CASSTSWRTDRGYNEQFF. The CDR3 nucleotides read TGTGCCAGCAGCACATCATGGAGGACGGACAGGGGTTACAATGAGCAGTTCTTC.

The chain links TRBV6-2 or TRBV6-3 to TRBJ1-5, with no clear D. The CDR3 contains 15 residues. With 0 bases removed from V and 2 bases from J, the gap between germline ends came to 8 bases. The germline gives CDR1 MNHEY, CDR2 SVGEGT. CDR3 in amino acids: CASSYSPSGNQPQHF. For the CDR3, the DNA is TGTGCCAGCAGTTACTCGCCCTCGGGCAATCAGCCCCAGCATTTT.

The chain combines TRBV4-3 with TRBJ1-2; D is uncertain. Germline CDR1 and CDR2: LGHNA and YSLEER. V lost 4 bases, J lost 1 base, and 10 bases lay in between. CDR3 length: 14 amino acids. This CDR3 is CASSPVMGNYGYTF. The CDR3 DNA sequence: TGCGCCAGCAGCCCAGTGATGGGTAACTATGGCTACACCTTC.

Only one count was recorded for this clone. V gene TRBV4-1 combines with J gene TRBJ1-2; D is undetermined. In germline, CDR1 is MGHRA, CDR2 YSYEKL. The CDR3 sequence is 14 residues long. Trimming stripped 0 bases from V and 7 bases from J, with 12 bases between. The CDR3 spells CASSQDLRSSGYTF. The CDR3 coding sequence is TGCGCCAGCAGCCAAGATCTAAGGTCTTCTGGCTACACCTTC.

This clone was seen once. V is TRBV5-4 and J is TRBJ1-1, with TRBD1 matching over 7 bases. From germline, CDR1 is SGHNT and CDR2 YYREEE (reference sequence). V dropped 4 bases and J dropped 7; count of bases not matched to a gene: 13. The CDR3 length is 15 residues. The DNA for the CDR3 is TGTGCCAGCAGCGTTGGAGGGGGGACAGCCTTTGAAGCTTTCTTT. Translation gives CASSVGGGTAFEAFF.

This clone was seen once. The J gene is TRBJ1-2, the V gene TRBV12-5; D is unclear. V lost 2 bases to trimming and J lost 8 bases, with 12 bases between them. CDR1 LGHNT and CDR2 FRNRAP come from the germline V gene. This CDR3 comprises 13 residues. The chain's CDR3 is CASGLSRLQGYTF. The CDR3 nucleotides are TGTGCTAGTGGTTTGTCCCGTTTGCAGGGCTACACCTTC.

J is TRBJ2-2 and V is TRBV2; 7 bases line up with TRBD2. Germline V gives CDR1 SNHLY, CDR2 FYNNEI. CDR3 length equals 15 residues. J lost 4 bases, V lost 3 bases, and 5 bases had no gene match. The DNA of the CDR3 is TGTGCCAGCAGTGACTGGGGGGAGGGCACCGGGGAGCTGTTTTTT. This translates into CASSDWGEGTGELFF.

The gene calls are TRBV7-2 and TRBJ1-4; 9 bases agree with TRBD1. V trimming: 5 bases; J trimming: 8 bases; junction bases outside the gene matches: 12. The CDR3 is made up of 16 amino acids. Germline V gene sequence: CDR1 SGHTA, CDR2 FQGNSA. CDR3 loop: CASSLTPGTGIEKLFF. DNA for the CDR3: TGTGCCAGCAGCCTTACCCCCGGGACAGGGATCGAAAAACTGTTTTTT.

V gene TRBV3-1 (or the pseudogene TRBV3-2) combines with J gene TRBJ2-1; tentative D call: TRBD2 (6 bases). This CDR3 comprises 16 residues. Trimming took off 3 bases at V and 0 bases at J, with 12 bases between the two ends. Germline V gene data show CDR1 as LGHDT and CDR2 as YNNKEL (reference sequence). The CDR3: CASSHLAASSYNEQFF. The DNA for the CDR3 is TGTGCCAGCAGCCATTTAGCGGCTAGCTCCTACAATGAGCAGTTCTTC.

Worth noting for this clone: At the DNA level, this CDR3 is encoded by other sequences in the same sample as well. V usage is TRBV28 and J usage is TRBJ1-4; D not resolved. Between the trimmed V and J ends, which lost 2 bases and 5 bases, there was a span of 0 bases. Germline V gives CDR1 MDHEN, CDR2 SYDVKM. The CDR3 sequence is 11 residues long. The CDR3 DNA reads TGTGCCAGCAGTTTAAATGAAAAACTGTTTTTT. It is translated as CASSLNEKLFF.

DNA for the CDR3: TGTGCCAGCAGCCGAGACAGGGCTGTATTTTATAATTCACCCCTCCACTTT. Its protein product is CASSRDRAVFYNSPLHF. The gene calls are TRBV6-2 or TRBV6-3 and TRBJ1-6; TRBD1 matches 7 bases. CDR1 is MNHEY, CDR2 SVGEGT, per germline. The CDR3 runs to 17 residues. Trimming cost V 6 bases and J 4 bases; bases outside gene matches: 12.

This chain joins TRBV5-1 and TRBJ2-2; D uncertain. The germline V gene has CDR1 SGHRS and CDR2 YFSETQ. The CDR3 has 13 residues. V lost 1 base and J lost 6, with 7 bases in between. CDR3 in DNA: TGCGCCAGCAGCTTGCCGAGATCCGGGGAGCTGTTTTTT. Its protein is CASSLPRSGELFF.

The chain couples TRBV5-4 to TRBJ2-5; possible D gene TRBD1, 5 bases. The CDR3 contains 14 residues. Between the trimmed V and J ends, which lost 2 bases and 4 bases, there was a span of 12 bases. The V gene's germline CDR1 is SGHNT and CDR2 YYREEE (reference sequence). For the CDR3, the DNA is TGTGCCAGCAGCTTCTCGGCAGGGCCAGAGACCCAGTACTTC. Its translation is CASSFSAGPETQYF.

The rearrangement uses TRBV3-1 (or the pseudogene TRBV3-2) and TRBJ2-7, with TRBD2 matching 7 bases. The ends lost 4 bases at V and 0 bases at J; junction bases unmatched: 9. This CDR3 is 16 amino acids long. The V gene's germline CDR1 is LGHDT and CDR2 YNNKEL (reference sequence). The CDR3 spells CASSPGLPKGSYEQYF. In DNA, the CDR3 is TGTGCCAGCAGCCCGGGACTACCTAAGGGCTCCTACGAGCAGTACTTC.

The chain recombines TRBV28 with TRBJ2-7; 9 positions match TRBD1. The CDR3 consists of 16 residues. V lost 5 bases and J lost 7; bases outside the gene matches: 15. Per germline, CDR1 MDHEN and CDR2 SYDVKM. The CDR3 DNA sequence: TGTGCCAGCAGTCCGGTCTGGGGGACAGGGATTTTGGAGCAGTACTTC. Translation: CASSPVWGTGILEQYF.

In DNA form, the CDR3 reads TGTGCCAGCAGCTCCCCAGGAGGGGAGTTCGACTATGGCTACACCTTC. Its protein is CASSSPGGEFDYGYTF. The genes are TRBV7-9 and TRBJ1-2, with a possible D match to TRBD1 (5 bases). The CDR3 loop spans 16 amino acids. The V gene's germline CDR1 is SEHNR and CDR2 FQNEAQ (reference sequence). V shed 4 bases and J shed 3 bases, with 18 bases lying between them.

The CDR3 DNA follows: TGCAGCGTTTCTACGGGAGGTCTTTACGAGCAGTACTTC. This encodes CSVSTGGLYEQYF. The V and J genes are TRBV29-1 and TRBJ2-7, with TRBD2 matching 7 bases. The CDR3 spans 13 residues. Trimming cost V 5 bases and J 4 bases; bases outside gene matches: 8. Germline V CDR1 and CDR2: SQVTM, ANQGSEA.

This chain connects TRBV27 to TRBJ2-7, with no clear D. Trimming shortened V by 5 bases and J by 3 bases, and 11 bases separated the two germline ends. Germline V gene lookup returns CDR1 MNHEY and CDR2 SMNVEV (reference sequence). CDR3 size: 13 residues. CDR3 loop: CASSHQLGYEQYF. DNA of the CDR3: TGTGCCAGCAGTCACCAATTGGGCTACGAGCAGTACTTC.

The rearrangement uses TRBV11-2 and TRBJ2-2; D could derive from TRBD1 or TRBD2 (5 bases each). The CDR3 has 15 residues. Per germline, CDR1 SGHAT and CDR2 FQNNGV. V shed 1 base and J shed 2 bases, with 8 bases lying between them. CDR3 sequence (DNA): TGTGCCAGCAGCTTAGTATGGGACAACACCGGGGAGCTGTTTTTT. Amino acids: CASSLVWDNTGELFF.

The chain carries TRBV9 and TRBJ2-2; 8 bases line up with TRBD2. The V gene end was trimmed by 4 bases and the J gene end by 1 base; junction bases not matched to a gene: 6. The CDR3 covers 16 residues. CDR1 and CDR2 (germline): SGDLS, YYNGEE. The CDR3 loop is CASSSKLAVNTGELFF. The CDR3 nucleotides read TGTGCCAGCAGCTCAAAACTAGCGGTGAACACCGGGGAGCTGTTTTTT.

The rearrangement uses TRBV4-3 and TRBJ1-1; no reliable D call. Germline CDR1 is LGHNA and CDR2 is YSLEER. V lost 0 bases and J 4 bases, leaving 9 bases between the germline ends. The CDR3 spans 14 residues. CDR3 amino acids: CASSQESGVTEAFF. CDR3 nucleotides: TGCGCCAGCAGCCAAGAATCGGGTGTCACTGAAGCTTTCTTT.

The chain is built from TRBV30 and TRBJ2-3, with 9 nucleotides matching TRBD2. V was pared by 0 bases and J by 3 bases, with 1 base of the junction left unmatched. The CDR3 contains 14 residues. The germline CDR1 and CDR2 sequences are GTSNPN and SVGIG (reference sequence). CDR3 residues: CAWSVLAGTDTQYF. CDR3 nucleotide sequence: TGTGCCTGGAGTGTGCTAGCGGGAACAGATACGCAGTATTTT.

J is TRBJ2-2 and V is TRBV7-9, with 9 bases matching TRBD1. The CDR3 runs 16 residues. CDR1 and CDR2 (germline): SEHNR, FQNEAQ (reference sequence). J gave up 6 bases and V 5 bases, and 10 bases lay outside the gene matches. This CDR3 is CASSGLWDRVAGELFF. In DNA form, the CDR3 reads TGTGCCAGCAGCGGTCTTTGGGACAGGGTTGCCGGGGAGCTGTTTTTT.

The chain combines TRBV4-1 with TRBJ1-1; D remains ambiguous. Trimming shortened V by 2 bases and J by 1 base, and 5 bases separated the two germline ends. This CDR3 comprises 13 residues. Germline CDR1 and CDR2: MGHRA and YSYEKL. CDR3: CASSQYQNTEAFF. The CDR3 DNA sequence: TGCGCCAGCAGCCAATACCAGAACACTGAAGCTTTCTTT.